This T cell receptor (beta chain) is drawn from a study of human thymus T cells. CDR1 and CDR2 (germline): LNHDA, SQIVND (reference sequence). Trimming stripped 5 bases from V and 3 bases from J, with 13 bases between. This CDR3 is 14 amino acids long. Study-wide results and limits: Within thymic and blood repertoires, V and J gene usage appeared to be biased. Related research described strongly overlapping thymic repertoires in unrelated people.

Clones were sequenced by immunoSEQ multiplex PCR, and TCRdb holds only the in-frame ones, with some missing. The table has around 120,000 clones, around 94% seen once; the top ten hold around 0.025%. As concerns this clone: The antigen remains unidentified.

Thymic tissue was derived from resections collected during corrective heart surgery. Healthy Finnish infants undergoing corrective surgery for congenital heart defects were the donors. Sequencing was carried out using thymus tissue. The V gene is TRBV19, the J gene TRBJ1-1; TRBD1 is a possible D gene (5 bases). The TCR originated in a boy under three years old with a congenital heart defect but otherwise immunologically healthy. The CDR3 sequence: CASSPQEADTEAFF. The CDR3 region has the DNA TGTGCCAGTAGTCCACAGGAGGCTGACACTGAAGCTTTCTTT. The whole variable domain, remainder taken from reference TRBV19 and TRBJ1-1, is DGGITQSPKYLFRKEGQNVTLSCEQNLNHDAMYWYRQDPGQGLRLIYYSQIVNDFQKGDIAEGYSVSREKKESFPLTVTSAQKNPTAFYLCASSPQEADTEAFFGQGTRLTVV.